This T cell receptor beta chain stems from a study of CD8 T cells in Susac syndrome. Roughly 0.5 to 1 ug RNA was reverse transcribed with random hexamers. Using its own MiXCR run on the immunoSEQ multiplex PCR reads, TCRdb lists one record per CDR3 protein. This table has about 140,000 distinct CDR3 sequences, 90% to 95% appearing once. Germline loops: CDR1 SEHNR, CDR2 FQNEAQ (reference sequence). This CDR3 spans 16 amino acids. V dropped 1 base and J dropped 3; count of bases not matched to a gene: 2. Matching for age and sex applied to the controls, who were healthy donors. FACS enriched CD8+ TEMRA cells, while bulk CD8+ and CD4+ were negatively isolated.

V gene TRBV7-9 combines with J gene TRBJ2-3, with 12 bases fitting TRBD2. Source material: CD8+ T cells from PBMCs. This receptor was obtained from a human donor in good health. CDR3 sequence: CASSLGTSGGTDTQYF. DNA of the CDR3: TGTGCCAGCAGCTTAGGTACTAGCGGGGGGACAGATACGCAGTATTTT. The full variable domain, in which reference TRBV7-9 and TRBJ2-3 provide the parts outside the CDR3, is DTGVSQNPRHKITKRGQNVTFRCDPISEHNRLYWYRQTLGQGPEFLTYFQNEAQLEKSRLLSDRFSAERPKGSFSTLEIQRTEQGDSAMYLCASSLGTSGGTDTQYFGPGTRLTVL.